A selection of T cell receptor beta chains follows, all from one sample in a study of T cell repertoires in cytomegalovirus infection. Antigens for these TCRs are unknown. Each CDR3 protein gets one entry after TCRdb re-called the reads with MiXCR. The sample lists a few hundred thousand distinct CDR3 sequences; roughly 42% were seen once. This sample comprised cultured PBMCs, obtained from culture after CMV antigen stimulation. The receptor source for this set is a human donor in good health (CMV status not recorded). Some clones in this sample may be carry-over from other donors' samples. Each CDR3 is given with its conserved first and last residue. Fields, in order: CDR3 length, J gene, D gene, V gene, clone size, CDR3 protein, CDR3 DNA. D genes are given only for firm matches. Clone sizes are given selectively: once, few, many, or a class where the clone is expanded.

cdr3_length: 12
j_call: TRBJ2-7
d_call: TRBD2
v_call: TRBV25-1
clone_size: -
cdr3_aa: CASRGSPYEQYF
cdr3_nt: TGTGCCAGCCGCGGGAGTCCCTACGAGCAGTACTTC

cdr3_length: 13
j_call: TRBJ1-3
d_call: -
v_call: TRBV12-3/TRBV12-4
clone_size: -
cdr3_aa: CASRQNSGNTIYF
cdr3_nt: TGTGCCAGCCGTCAGAACTCTGGAAACACCATATATTTT

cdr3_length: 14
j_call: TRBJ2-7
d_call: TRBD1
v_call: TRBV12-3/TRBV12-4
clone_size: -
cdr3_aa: CASSPGTGVLLQYF
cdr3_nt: TGTGCCAGCAGCCCTGGGACAGGGGTGTTATTGCAGTACTTC

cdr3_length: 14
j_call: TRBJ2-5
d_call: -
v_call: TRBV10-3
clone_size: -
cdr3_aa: CAISPNTQQETQYF
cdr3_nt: TGTGCCATCAGCCCCAATACGCAGCAAGAGACCCAGTACTTC

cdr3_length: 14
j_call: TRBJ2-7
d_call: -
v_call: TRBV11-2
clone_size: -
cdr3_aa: CASSLEAGVDEQYF
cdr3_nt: TGTGCCAGCAGCTTAGAGGCAGGGGTTGACGAGCAGTACTTC

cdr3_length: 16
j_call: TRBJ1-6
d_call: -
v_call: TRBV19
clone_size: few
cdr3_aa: CASTKSGGLKNSPLHF
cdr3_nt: TGTGCCAGTACCAAAAGCGGGGGGCTAAAGAATTCACCCCTCCACTTT

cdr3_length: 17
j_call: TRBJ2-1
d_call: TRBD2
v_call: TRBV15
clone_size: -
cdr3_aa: CATSRGAGLAGGDEQFF
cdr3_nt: TGTGCCACCAGCAGAGGCGCGGGACTAGCTGGCGGGGATGAGCAGTTCTTC

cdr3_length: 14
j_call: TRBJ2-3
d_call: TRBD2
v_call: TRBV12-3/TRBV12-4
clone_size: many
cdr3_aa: CASNLAGGTDTQYF
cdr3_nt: TGTGCCAGCAATCTAGCGGGAGGCACAGATACGCAGTATTTT

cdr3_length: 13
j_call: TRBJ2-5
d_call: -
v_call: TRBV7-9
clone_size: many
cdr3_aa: CASSPDWQETQYF
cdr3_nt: TGTGCCAGCAGCCCCGACTGGCAAGAGACCCAGTACTTC

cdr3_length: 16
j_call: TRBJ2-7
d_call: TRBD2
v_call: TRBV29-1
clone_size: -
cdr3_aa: CSATRSGDGRSYEQYF
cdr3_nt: TGCAGCGCCACCCGAAGCGGGGACGGACGGTCCTACGAGCAGTACTTC

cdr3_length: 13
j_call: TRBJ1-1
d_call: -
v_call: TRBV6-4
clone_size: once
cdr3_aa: CASSERQSTEAFF
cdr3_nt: TGTGCCAGCAGTGAAAGGCAGTCCACTGAAGCTTTCTTT